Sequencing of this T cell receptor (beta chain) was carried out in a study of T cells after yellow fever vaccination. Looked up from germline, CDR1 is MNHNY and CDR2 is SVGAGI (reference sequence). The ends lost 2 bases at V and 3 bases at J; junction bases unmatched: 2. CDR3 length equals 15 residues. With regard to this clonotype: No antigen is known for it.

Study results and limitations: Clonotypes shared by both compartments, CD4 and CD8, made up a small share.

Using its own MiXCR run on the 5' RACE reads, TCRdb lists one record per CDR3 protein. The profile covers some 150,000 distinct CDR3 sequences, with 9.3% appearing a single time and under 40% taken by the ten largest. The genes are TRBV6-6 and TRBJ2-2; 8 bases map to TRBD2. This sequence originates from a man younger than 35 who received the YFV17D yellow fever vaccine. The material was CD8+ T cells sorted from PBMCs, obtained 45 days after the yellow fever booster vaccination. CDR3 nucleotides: TGTGCCAGCAGTTACATCGGGGGGGACACCGGGGAGCTGTTTTTT. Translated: CASSYIGGDTGELFF.